This T cell receptor (beta chain) was identified in a study of cytomegalovirus exposure and HLA in healthy donors. The overall study: In an early release, HLA-typed donors contributed 77 million or so unique TCR sequences.

Samples came from healthy bone marrow donors. On this clone itself: Its antigen is as yet unknown.

Regarding the study as a whole: In vitro experiments confirmed that a few CMV-associated chains were specific for CMV antigens. Several top significant clusters appeared, in a later analysis, to be linked to common viral pathogens.

The length of the CDR3 is 17 residues. Trimming at V came to 5 bases and at J to 5 bases, leaving 15 bases not matched to a gene. Germline loops: CDR1 SGHAT, CDR2 FQNNGV. Primers included in the PCR were 60 Vbeta and 13 Jbeta primers. Here immunoSEQ multiplex PCR was the method, and the copy in TCRdb shows in-frame clones only, minus some. The table includes about 64,000 clones, 65% to 90% detected once. The gene calls are TRBV11-2 and TRBJ2-1, with 7 positions matching TRBD2. This TCR derives from a female donor in good health and CMV-seronegative. The sequencing sample was made of PBMCs. In DNA form, the CDR3 reads TGTGCCAGCAGCATAACTCCGGGGCTAGCGGTAAACAATGAGCAGTTCTTC. Protein sequence: CASSITPGLAVNNEQFF.